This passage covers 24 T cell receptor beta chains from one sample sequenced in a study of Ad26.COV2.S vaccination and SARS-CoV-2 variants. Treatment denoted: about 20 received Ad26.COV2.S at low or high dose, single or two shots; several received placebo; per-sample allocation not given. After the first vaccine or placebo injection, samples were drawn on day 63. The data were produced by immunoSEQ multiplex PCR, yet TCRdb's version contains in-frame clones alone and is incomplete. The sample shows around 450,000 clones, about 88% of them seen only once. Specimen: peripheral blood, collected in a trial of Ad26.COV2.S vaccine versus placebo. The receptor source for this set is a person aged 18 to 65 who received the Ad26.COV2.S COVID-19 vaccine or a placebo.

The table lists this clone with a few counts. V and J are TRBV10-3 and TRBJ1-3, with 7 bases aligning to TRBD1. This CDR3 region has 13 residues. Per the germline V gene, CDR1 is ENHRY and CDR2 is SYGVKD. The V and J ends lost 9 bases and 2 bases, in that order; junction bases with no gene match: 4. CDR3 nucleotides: TGTGCCATTAACAGGGGACCTGGAAACACCATATATTTT. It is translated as CAINRGPGNTIYF.

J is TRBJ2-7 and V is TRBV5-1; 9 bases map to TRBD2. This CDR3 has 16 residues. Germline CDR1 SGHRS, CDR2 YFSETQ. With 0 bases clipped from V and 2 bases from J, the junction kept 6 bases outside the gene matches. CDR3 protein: CASSLESAGGTYEQYF. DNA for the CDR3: TGCGCCAGCAGCTTGGAGTCGGCGGGAGGGACCTACGAGCAGTACTTC.

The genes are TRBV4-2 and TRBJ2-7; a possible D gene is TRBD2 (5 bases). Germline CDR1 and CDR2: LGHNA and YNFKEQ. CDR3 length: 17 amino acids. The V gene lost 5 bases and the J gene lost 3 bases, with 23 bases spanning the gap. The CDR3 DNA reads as TGTGCCAGCAGCAAACAACCAGGACTTATCAAATTCTACGAGCAGTACTTC. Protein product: CASSKQPGLIKFYEQYF.

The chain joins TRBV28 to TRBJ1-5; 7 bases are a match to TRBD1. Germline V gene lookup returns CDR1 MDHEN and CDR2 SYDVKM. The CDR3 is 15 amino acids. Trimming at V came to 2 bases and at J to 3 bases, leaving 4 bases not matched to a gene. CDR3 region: CASSLEGGINQPQHF. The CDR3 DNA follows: TGTGCCAGCAGTTTAGAAGGGGGCATCAATCAGCCCCAGCATTTT.

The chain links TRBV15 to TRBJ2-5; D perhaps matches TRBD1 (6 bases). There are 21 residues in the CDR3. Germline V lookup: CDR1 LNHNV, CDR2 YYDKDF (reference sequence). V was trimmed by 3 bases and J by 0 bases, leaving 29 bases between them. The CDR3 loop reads CATSSRSANWGRGWYQETQYF. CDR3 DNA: TGTGCCACCAGCAGTAGATCAGCCAATTGGGGGCGAGGATGGTACCAAGAGACCCAGTACTTC.

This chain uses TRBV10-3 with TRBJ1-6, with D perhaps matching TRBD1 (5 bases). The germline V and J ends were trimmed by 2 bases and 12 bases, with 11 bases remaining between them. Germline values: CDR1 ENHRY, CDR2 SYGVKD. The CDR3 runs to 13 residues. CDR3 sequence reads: CAISEGAEVPLHF. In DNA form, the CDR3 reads TGTGCCATCAGTGAGGGGGCCGAAGTACCCCTCCACTTT.

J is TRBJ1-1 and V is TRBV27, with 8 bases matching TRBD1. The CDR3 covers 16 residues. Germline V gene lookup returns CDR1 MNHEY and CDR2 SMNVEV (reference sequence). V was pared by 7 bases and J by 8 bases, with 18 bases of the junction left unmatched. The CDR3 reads CASTPVYGTGNLEAFF. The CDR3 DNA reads TGTGCCAGCACCCCGGTCTACGGGACAGGTAATTTAGAAGCTTTCTTT.

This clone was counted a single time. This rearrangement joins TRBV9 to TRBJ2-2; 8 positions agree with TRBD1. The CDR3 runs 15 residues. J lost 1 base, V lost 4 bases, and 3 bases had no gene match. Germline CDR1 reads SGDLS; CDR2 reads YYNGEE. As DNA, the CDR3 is TGTGCCAGCAGCACCGGGACAGGGAACACCGGGGAGCTGTTTTTT. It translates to CASSTGTGNTGELFF.

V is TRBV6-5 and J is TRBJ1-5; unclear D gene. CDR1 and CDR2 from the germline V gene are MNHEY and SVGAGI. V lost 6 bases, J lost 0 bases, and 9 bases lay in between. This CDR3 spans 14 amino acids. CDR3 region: CASRADYSNQPQHF. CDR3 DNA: TGTGCCAGCAGGGCAGACTATAGCAATCAGCCCCAGCATTTT.

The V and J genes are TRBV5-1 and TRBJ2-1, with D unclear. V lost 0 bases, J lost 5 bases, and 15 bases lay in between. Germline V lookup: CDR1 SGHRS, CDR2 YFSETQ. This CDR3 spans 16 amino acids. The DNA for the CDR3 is TGCGCCAGCAGCTTGGGTACATACGCCGCAGACAATGAGCAGTTCTTC. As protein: CASSLGTYAADNEQFF.

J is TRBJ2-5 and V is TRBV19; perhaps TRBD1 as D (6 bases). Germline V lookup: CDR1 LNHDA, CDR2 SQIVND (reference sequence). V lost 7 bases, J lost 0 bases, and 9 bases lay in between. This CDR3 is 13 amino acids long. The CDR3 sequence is CASTRTDQETQYF. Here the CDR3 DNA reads TGTGCCAGTACCAGGACAGACCAAGAGACCCAGTACTTC.

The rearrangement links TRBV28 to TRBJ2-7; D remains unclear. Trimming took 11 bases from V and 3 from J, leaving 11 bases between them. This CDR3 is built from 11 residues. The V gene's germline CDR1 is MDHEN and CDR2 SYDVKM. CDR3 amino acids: CAPPRGYEQYF. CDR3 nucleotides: TGTGCCCCCCCAAGAGGCTACGAGCAGTACTTC.

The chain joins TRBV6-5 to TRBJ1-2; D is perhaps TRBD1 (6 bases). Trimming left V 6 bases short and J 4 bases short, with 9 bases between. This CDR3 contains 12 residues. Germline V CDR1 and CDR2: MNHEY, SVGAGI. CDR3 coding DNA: TGTGCCAGCAGGGACAGACTCTATGGCTACACCTTC. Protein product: CASRDRLYGYTF.

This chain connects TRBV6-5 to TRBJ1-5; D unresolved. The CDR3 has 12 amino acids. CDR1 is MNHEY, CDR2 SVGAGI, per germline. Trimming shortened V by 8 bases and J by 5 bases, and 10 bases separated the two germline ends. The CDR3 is CASSAADQPQHF. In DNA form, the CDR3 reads TGTGCCAGCTCAGCAGCGGATCAGCCCCAGCATTTT.

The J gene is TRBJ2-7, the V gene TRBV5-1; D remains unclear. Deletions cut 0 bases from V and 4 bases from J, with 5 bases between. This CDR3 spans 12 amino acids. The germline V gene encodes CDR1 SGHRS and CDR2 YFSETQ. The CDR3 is CASSLDLYEQYF. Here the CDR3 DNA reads TGCGCCAGCAGCTTGGACCTTTACGAGCAGTACTTC.

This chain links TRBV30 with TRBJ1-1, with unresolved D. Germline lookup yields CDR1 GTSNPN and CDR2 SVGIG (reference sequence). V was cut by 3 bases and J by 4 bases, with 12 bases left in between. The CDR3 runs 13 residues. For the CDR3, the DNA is TGTGCCTGGAGGCGGCCGCCCGGCACTGAAGCTTTCTTT. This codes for CAWRRPPGTEAFF.

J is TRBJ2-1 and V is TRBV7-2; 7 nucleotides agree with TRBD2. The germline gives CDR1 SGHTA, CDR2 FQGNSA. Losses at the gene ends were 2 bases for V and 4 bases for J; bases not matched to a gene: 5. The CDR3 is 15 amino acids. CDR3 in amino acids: CASSLFGAGYNEQFF. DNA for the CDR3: TGTGCCAGCAGCTTATTTGGAGCGGGATACAATGAGCAGTTCTTC. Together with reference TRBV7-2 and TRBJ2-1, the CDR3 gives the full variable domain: GAGVSQSPSNKVTEKGKDVELRCDPISGHTALYWYRQSLGQGLEFLIYFQGNSAPDKSGLPSDRFSAERTGGSVSTLTIQRTQQEDSAVYLCASSLFGAGYNEQFFGPGTRLTVL.

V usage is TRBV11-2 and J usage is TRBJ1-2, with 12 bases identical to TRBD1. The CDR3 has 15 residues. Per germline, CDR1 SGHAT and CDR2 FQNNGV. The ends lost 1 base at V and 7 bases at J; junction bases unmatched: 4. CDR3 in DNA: TGTGCCAGCAGCTTAGCCCGGGACAGGGGGCTTGGCTACACCTTC. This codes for CASSLARDRGLGYTF.

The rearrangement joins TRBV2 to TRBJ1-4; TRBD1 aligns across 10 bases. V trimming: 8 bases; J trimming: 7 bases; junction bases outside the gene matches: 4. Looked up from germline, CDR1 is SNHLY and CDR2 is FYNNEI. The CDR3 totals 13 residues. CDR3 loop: CASSTGGPEKLFF. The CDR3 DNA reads TGTGCCAGCTCGACAGGGGGCCCTGAAAAACTGTTTTTT.

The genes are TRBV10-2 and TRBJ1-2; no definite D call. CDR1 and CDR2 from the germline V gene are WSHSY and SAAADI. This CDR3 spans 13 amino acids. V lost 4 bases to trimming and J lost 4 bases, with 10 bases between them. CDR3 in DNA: TGCGCCAGCAGTGTACAGCGCCTCTATGGCTACACCTTC. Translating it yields CASSVQRLYGYTF.

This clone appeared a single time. The CDR3: CASSDRGGSGQPQHF. As DNA, the CDR3 is TGTGCCAGCAGTGATCGGGGGGGTTCGGGGCAGCCCCAGCATTTT. This chain links TRBV2 with TRBJ1-5; D is perhaps TRBD1 (5 bases). V gave up 3 bases and J gave up 7 bases, with 16 bases separating them. Germline CDR1 and CDR2: SNHLY and FYNNEI. The CDR3 extends over 15 amino acids.

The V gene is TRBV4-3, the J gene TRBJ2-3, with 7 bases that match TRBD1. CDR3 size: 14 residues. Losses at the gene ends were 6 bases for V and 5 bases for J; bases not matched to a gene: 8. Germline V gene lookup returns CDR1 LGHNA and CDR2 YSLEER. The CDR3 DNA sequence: TGCGCCAGCAGGGGGAACAGGGGTGGAGATACGCAGTATTTT. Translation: CASRGNRGGDTQYF.

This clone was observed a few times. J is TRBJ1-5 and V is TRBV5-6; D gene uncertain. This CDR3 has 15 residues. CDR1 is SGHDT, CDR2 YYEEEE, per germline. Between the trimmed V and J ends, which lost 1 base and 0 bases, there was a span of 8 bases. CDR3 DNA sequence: TGTGCCAGCAGCTTGTACGCCGGTAGCAATCAGCCCCAGCATTTT. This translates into CASSLYAGSNQPQHF. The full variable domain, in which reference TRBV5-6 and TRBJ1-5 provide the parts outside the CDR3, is DAGVTQSPTHLIKTRGQQVTLRCSPKSGHDTVSWYQQALGQGPQFIFQYYEEEERQRGNFPDRFSGHQFPNYSSELNVNALLLGDSALYLCASSLYAGSNQPQHFGDGTRLSIL.

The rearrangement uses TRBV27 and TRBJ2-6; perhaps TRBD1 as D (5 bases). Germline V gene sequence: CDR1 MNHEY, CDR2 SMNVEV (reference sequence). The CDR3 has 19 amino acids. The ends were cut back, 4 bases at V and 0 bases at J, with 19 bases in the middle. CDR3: CASSSAGFPVASGANVLTF. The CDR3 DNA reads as TGTGCCAGCAGTTCCGCAGGGTTCCCCGTGGCCTCTGGGGCCAACGTCCTGACTTTC.